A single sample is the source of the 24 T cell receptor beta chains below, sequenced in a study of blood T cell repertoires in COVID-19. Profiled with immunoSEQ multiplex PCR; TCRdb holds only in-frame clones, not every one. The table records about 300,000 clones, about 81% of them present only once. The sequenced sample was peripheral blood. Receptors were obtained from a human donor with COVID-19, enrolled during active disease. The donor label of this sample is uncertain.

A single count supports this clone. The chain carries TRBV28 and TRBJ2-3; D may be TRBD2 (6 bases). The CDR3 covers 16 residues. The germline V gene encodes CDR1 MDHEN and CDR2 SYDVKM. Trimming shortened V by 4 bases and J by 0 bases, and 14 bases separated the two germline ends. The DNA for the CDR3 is TGTGCCAGCAGTTCCTCTAGCGCCCCAAGCACAGATACGCAGTATTTT. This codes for CASSSSSAPSTDTQYF. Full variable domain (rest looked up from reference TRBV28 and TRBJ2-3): DVKVTQSSRYLVKRTGEKVFLECVQDMDHENMFWYRQDPGLGLRLIYFSYDVKMKEKGDIPEGYSVSREKKERFSLILESASTNQTSMYLCASSSSSAPSTDTQYFGPGTRLTVL.

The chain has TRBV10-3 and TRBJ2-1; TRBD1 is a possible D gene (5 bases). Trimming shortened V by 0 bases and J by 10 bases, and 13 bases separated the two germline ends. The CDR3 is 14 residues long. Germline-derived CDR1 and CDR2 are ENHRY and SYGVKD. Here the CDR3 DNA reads TGTGCCATCAGTGAGTCTTCAGGGATAGAGGAGCAGTTCTTC. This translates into CAISESSGIEEQFF.

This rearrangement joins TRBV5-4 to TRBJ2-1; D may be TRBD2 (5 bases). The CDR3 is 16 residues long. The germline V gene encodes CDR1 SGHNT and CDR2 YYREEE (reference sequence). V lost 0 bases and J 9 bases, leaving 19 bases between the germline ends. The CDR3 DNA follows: TGTGCCAGCAGCTTGGGGGTCAGCGGACCAAGCGGTGAGCAGTTCTTC. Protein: CASSLGVSGPSGEQFF.

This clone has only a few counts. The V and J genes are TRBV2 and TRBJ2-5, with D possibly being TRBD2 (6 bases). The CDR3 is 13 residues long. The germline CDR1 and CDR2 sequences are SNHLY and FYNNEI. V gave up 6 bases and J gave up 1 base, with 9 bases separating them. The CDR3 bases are TGTGCCAGCAGGCGGGACCCCCAAGAGACCCAGTACTTC. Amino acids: CASRRDPQETQYF.

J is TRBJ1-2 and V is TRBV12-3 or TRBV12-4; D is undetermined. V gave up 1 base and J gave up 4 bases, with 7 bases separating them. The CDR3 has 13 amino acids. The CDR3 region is CASSLGGSYGYTF. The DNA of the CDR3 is TGTGCCAGCAGTTTAGGCGGGAGCTATGGCTACACCTTC.

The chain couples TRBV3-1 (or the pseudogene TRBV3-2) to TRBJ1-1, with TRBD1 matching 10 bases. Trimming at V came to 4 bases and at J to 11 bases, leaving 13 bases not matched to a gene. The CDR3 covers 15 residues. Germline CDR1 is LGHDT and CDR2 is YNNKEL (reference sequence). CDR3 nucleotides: TGTGCCAGCAGCCCGATGGGGACAGGGGCGTACGGGGCTTTCTTT. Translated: CASSPMGTGAYGAFF.

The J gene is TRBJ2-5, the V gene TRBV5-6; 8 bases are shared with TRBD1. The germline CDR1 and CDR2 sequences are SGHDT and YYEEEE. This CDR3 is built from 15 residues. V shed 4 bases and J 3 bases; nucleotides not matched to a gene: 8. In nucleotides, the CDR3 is TGTGCCAGCAGCCCGCCGACAGGGGTGAAAGAGACCCAGTACTTC. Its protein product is CASSPPTGVKETQYF.

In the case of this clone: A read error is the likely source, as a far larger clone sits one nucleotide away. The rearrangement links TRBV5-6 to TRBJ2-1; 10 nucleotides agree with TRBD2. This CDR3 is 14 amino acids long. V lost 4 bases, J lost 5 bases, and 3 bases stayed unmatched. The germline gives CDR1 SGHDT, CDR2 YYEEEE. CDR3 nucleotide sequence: TGTGCCAGCAGCCCGGGACTAGCGAACAATGAGCAGTTCTTC. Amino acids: CASSPGLANNEQFF. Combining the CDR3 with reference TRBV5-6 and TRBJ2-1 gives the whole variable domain DAGVTQSPTHLIKTRGQQVTLRCSPKSGHDTVSWYQQALGQGPQFIFQYYEEEERQRGNFPDRFSGHQFPNYSSELNVNALLLGDSALYLCASSPGLANNEQFFGPGTRLTVL.

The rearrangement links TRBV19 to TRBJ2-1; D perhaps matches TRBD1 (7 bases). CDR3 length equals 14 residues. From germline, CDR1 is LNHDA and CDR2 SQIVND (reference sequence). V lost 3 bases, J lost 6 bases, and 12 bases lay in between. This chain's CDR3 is CASSMIQGGNEQFF. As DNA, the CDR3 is TGTGCCAGTAGTATGATCCAGGGGGGCAATGAGCAGTTCTTC. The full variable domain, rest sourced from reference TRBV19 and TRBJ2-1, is DGGITQSPKYLFRKEGQNVTLSCEQNLNHDAMYWYRQDPGQGLRLIYYSQIVNDFQKGDIAEGYSVSREKKESFPLTVTSAQKNPTAFYLCASSMIQGGNEQFFGPGTRLTVL.

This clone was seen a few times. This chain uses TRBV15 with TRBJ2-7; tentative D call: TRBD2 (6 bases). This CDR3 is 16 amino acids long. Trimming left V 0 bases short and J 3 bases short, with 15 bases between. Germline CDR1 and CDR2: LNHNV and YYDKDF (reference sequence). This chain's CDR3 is CATSRDLGGSGYEQYF. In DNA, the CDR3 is TGTGCCACCAGCAGAGATCTTGGGGGGTCGGGCTACGAGCAGTACTTC.

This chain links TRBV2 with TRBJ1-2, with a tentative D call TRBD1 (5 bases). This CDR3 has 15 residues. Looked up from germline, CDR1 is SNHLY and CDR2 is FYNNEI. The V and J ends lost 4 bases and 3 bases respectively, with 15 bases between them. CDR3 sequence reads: CASSGVSGGDYGYTF. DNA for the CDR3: TGTGCCAGCAGTGGGGTCAGCGGGGGGGACTATGGCTACACCTTC. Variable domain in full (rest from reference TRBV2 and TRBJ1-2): EPEVTQTPSHQVTQMGQEVILRCVPISNHLYFYWYRQILGQKVEFLVSFYNNEISEKSEIFDDQFSVERPDGSNFTLKIRSTKLEDSAMYFCASSGVSGGDYGYTFGSGTRLTVV.

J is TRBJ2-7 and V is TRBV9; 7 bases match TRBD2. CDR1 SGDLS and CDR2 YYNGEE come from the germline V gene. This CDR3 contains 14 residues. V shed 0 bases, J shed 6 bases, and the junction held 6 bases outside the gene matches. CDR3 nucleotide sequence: TGTGCCAGCAGCGTAGGGGCGGGAGCGGTCGAGCAGTACTTC. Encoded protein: CASSVGAGAVEQYF.

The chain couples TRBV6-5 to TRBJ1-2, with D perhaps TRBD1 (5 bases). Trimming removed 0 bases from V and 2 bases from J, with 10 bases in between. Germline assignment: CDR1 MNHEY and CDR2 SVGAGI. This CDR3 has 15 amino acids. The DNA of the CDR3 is TGTGCCAGCAGTTACTCCCGGACAACGAACTATGGCTACACCTTC. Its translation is CASSYSRTTNYGYTF.

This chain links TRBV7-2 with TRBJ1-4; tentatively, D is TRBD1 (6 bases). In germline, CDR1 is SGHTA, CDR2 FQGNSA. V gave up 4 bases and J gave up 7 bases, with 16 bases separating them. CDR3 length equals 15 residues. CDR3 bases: TGTGCCAGCAGCTCACAGGGAGGGCAGGGTGAAAAACTGTTTTTT. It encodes CASSSQGGQGEKLFF.

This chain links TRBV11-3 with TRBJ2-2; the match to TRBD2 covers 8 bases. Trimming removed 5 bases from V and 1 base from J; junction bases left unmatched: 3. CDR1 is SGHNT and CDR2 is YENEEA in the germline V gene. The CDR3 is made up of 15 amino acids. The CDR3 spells CASSLSGVNTGELFF. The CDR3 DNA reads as TGTGCCAGCAGCCTTAGCGGGGTGAACACCGGGGAGCTGTTTTTT.

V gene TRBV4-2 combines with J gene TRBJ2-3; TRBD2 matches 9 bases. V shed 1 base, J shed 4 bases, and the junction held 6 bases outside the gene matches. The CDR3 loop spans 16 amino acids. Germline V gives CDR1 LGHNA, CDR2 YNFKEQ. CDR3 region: CASSQGGGRVPDTQYF. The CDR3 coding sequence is TGTGCCAGCAGCCAAGGAGGCGGGAGGGTCCCAGATACGCAGTATTTT.

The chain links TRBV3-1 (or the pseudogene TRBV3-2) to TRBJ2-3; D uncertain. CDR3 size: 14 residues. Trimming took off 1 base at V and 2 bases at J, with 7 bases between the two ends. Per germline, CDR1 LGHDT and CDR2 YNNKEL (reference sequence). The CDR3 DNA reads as TGTGCCAGCAGCCAAGCCTCCCCCACAGATACGCAGTATTTT. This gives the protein CASSQASPTDTQYF.

The CDR3 loop is CASSEEGVRQPQHF. The CDR3 DNA reads as TGTGCCAGCAGTGAAGAAGGGGTTCGTCAGCCCCAGCATTTT. V gene TRBV6-1 combines with J gene TRBJ1-5, with TRBD1 as a possible D gene (5 bases). This CDR3 has 14 residues. V was pared by 1 base and J by 6 bases, with 10 bases between. Looked up from germline, CDR1 is MNHNS and CDR2 is SASEGT.

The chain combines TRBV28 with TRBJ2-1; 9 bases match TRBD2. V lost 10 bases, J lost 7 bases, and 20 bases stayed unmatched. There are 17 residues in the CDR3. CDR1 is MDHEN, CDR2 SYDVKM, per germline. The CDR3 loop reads CATSDTPWREGRNEQFF. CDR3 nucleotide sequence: TGTGCCACCTCTGATACTCCCTGGCGGGAGGGCAGGAATGAGCAGTTCTTC.

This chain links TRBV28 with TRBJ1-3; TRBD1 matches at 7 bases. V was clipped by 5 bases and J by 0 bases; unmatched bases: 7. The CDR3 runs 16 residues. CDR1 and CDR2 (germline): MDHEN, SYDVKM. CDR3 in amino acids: CASSAQTGNSGNTIYF. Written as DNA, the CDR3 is TGTGCCAGCAGTGCACAGACAGGGAACTCTGGAAACACCATATATTTT. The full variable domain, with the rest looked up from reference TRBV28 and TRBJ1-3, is DVKVTQSSRYLVKRTGEKVFLECVQDMDHENMFWYRQDPGLGLRLIYFSYDVKMKEKGDIPEGYSVSREKKERFSLILESASTNQTSMYLCASSAQTGNSGNTIYFGEGSWLTVV.

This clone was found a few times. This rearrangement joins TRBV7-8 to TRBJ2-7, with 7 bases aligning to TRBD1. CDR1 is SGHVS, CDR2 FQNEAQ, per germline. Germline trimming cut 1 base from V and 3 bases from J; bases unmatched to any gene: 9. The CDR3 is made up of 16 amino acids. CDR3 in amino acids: CASSLGVGGQVYEQYF. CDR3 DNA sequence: TGTGCCAGCAGCTTAGGAGTCGGAGGACAGGTCTACGAGCAGTACTTC.

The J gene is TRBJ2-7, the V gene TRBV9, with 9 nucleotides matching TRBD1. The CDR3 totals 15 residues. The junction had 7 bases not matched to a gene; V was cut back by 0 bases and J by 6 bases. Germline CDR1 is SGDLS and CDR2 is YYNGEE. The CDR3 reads CASSVGGTGQAEQYF. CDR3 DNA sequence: TGTGCCAGCAGCGTAGGAGGGACAGGGCAGGCCGAGCAGTACTTC. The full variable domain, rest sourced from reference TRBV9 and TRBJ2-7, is DSGVTQTPKHLITATGQRVTLRCSPRSGDLSVYWYQQSLDQGLQFLIQYYNGEERAKGNILERFSAQQFPDLHSELNLSSLELGDSALYFCASSVGGTGQAEQYFGPGTRLTVT.

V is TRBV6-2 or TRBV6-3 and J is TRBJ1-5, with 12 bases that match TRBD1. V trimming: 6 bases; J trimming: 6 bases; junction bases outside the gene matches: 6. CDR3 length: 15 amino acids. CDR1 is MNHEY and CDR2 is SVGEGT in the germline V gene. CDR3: CASSWGQGASQPQHF. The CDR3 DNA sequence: TGTGCCAGCAGCTGGGGACAGGGGGCTTCTCAGCCCCAGCATTTT.

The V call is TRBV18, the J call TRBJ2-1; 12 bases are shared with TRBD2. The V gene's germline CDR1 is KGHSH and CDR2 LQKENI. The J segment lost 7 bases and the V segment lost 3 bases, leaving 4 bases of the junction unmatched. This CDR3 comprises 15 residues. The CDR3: CASSPRTSGKNEQFF. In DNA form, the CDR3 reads TGTGCCAGCTCACCTCGGACTAGCGGGAAAAATGAGCAGTTCTTC.